This T cell receptor (beta chain) came from a study of identical twins. Regarding the study as a whole: Modeled out-of-frame TCR alpha sharing in monozygotic twins fell below observed levels. Conclusions were drawn cross-sectionally by statistical analysis, without following the same donors. Because invariant MAIT and iNKT cells could be present, zero-insertion analyses could be partly confounded.

Donors uniformly comprised healthy Caucasians. One entry per CDR3 protein results from TCRdb running MiXCR on the 5' RACE reads. The sample includes 400,000 to 500,000 distinct CDR3 sequences, 18% of them seen just once. Comments on this clonotype: Its antigen is unidentified.

Germline loops: CDR1 SGDLS, CDR2 YYNGEE. Trimming pared 3 bases from V and 7 bases from J, leaving 7 bases between. The CDR3 has 12 amino acids. The chain is built from TRBV9 and TRBJ1-4; D call uncertain. This sequence was found in a man in his fifties or sixties in good health. Sequencing was performed on naive T cells sorted from blood. The CDR3 is CASSAPGEKLFF. CDR3 coding DNA: TGTGCCAGCAGCGCCCCTGGTGAAAAACTGTTTTTT.